The rows below give T cell receptor beta chains drawn from one sample of a study of blood T cell repertoires in COVID-19. Some clones are missing from TCRdb's copy, which holds only in-frame ones; the method was immunoSEQ multiplex PCR. The sample lists roughly 63,000 clones; roughly 87% were seen once. Sequencing was performed on peripheral blood. These receptors all come from a man in his forties or fifties with active COVID-19. CDR3s include the opening cysteine and the closing phenylalanine or tryptophan. The order of the fields is D gene, clone size, J gene, V gene, CDR3 DNA, CDR3 protein. D genes are given only for firm matches. Only some rows state a clone size, as once, few, many or a class for expanded clones.

>TRBD1|NA|TRBJ2-7|TRBV6-5
TGTGCCAGCAGCAGGGGACAGCCGGGAAGCTACGAGCAGTACTTC
CASSRGQPGSYEQYF
>TRBD2|NA|TRBJ2-7|TRBV30
TGTGCCTGGATACCGGGTGGGACTAGCTTTTTCGGGCAGTACTTC
CAWIPGGTSFFGQYF
>TRBD2|NA|TRBJ2-3|TRBV5-1
TGCGCCAGCAGCATCAGGACTAGCGGGGGGGCTGTGGATACGCAGTATTTT
CASSIRTSGGAVDTQYF
>NA|NA|TRBJ2-4|TRBV23-1
TGCGCCAGCAGTCAATTTCAGGGGCTAGCCAAAAACATTCAGTACTTC
CASSQFQGLAKNIQYF
>NA|NA|TRBJ2-5|TRBV7-2
TGTGCCAGCAGCTTAACTGGGGCAGGGGTACAAGAGACCCAGTACTTC
CASSLTGAGVQETQYF
>NA|NA|TRBJ1-1|TRBV7-8
TGTGCCAGCAGCTTAGTCATGAACACTGAAGCTTTCTTT
CASSLVMNTEAFF
>TRBD2|NA|TRBJ2-2|TRBV5-1
TGCGCCAGCAGCGAACCGGGAGGCGGGGAGCTGTTTTTT
CASSEPGGGELFF
>TRBD1|NA|TRBJ1-2|TRBV5-6
TGTGCCAGCAGCTTGAGGGGGCAGAGCTATGGCTACACCTTC
CASSLRGQSYGYTF
>NA|NA|TRBJ1-5|TRBV15
TGTGCCACCAGCAGAGATTTATGGAGACAGGATAGCAATCAGCCCCAGCATTTT
CATSRDLWRQDSNQPQHF
>NA|NA|TRBJ1-2|TRBV19
TGTGCCAGTAGTATTGAGGGAATGAATGGCTACACCTTC
CASSIEGMNGYTF
>NA|NA|TRBJ2-1|TRBV11-3
TGTGCCAGCAGCCCGCGGGACTTAAACAATGAGCAGTTCTTC
CASSPRDLNNEQFF
>NA|NA|TRBJ2-1|TRBV12-3/TRBV12-4
TGTGCCAGCAGTCAAAGGGGTGATGAGCAGTTCTTC
CASSQRGDEQFF
>NA|NA|TRBJ2-5|TRBV6-1
TGTGCCAGCAGTGATTATCTGCGGGGATTCCAAGAGACCCAGTACTTC
CASSDYLRGFQETQYF
>NA|NA|TRBJ1-1|TRBV10-2
TGCGCCAGCAGTGAGAACAGAATTGAAGCTTTCTTT
CASSENRIEAFF
>TRBD1|NA|TRBJ2-7|TRBV29-1
TGCAGCGTTGTGGGGGGGACAGGGATCTACGAGCAGTACTTC
CSVVGGTGIYEQYF
>TRBD2|NA|TRBJ2-3|TRBV4-3
TGCGCCAGCAGCCAAACCGATCCGGGACTAGTCTCGGGGCCTAGCACAGATACGCAGTATTTT
CASSQTDPGLVSGPSTDTQYF
>TRBD1|NA|TRBJ1-5|TRBV7-2
TGTGCCAGCAGCTTATGGCAGGGGGGTCAGCCCCAGCATTTT
CASSLWQGGQPQHF
>TRBD1|NA|TRBJ1-2|TRBV5-5
TGTGCCAGCAGCAGACAGGGAGCAGAGGACTATGGCTACACCTTC
CASSRQGAEDYGYTF
>NA|NA|TRBJ2-7|TRBV13
TGTGCCAGCAGCTTAGGAGGGGCGTCAGGGTCCTACGAGCAGTACTTC
CASSLGGASGSYEQYF
>TRBD1|NA|TRBJ1-1|TRBV6-5
TGTGCCAGCAAATACGACAGGGGATACACTGAAGCTTTCTTT
CASKYDRGYTEAFF
>TRBD1|NA|TRBJ2-1|TRBV14
TGTGCCAGCAGCCAGCGACAGGGTGCCTACAATGAGCAGTTCTTC
CASSQRQGAYNEQFF
>NA|NA|TRBJ1-1|TRBV10-3
TGTGCCATCACGGAGGGCACTGAAGCTTTCTTT
CAITEGTEAFF
>NA|NA|TRBJ2-2|TRBV6-2/TRBV6-3
TGTGCCAGCAGTTATCTACCCCCCGGGACGAACACCGGGGAGCTGTTTTTT
CASSYLPPGTNTGELFF
>NA|NA|TRBJ1-1|TRBV9
TGTGCCAGCAGCGCCAAGGGGGGGCTCACTGAAGCTTTCTTT
CASSAKGGLTEAFF
>NA|NA|TRBJ1-5|TRBV6-1
TGTGCCAGCAGTGAAATTCTTATAGGCAATCAGCCCCAGCATTTT
CASSEILIGNQPQHF
>TRBD1|NA|TRBJ2-7|TRBV19
TGTGCCAGTAGCCACAGGGGGCCCTACGAGCAGTACTTC
CASSHRGPYEQYF
>NA|NA|TRBJ1-1|TRBV6-5
TGTGCCAGCAGTTCCCGGACAGTTCCTGAAGCTTTCTTT
CASSSRTVPEAFF
>NA|NA|TRBJ2-5|TRBV7-6
TGTGCCAGCAGCTTGGGGGCAGGGCAACAAGAGACCCAGTACTTC
CASSLGAGQQETQYF
>NA|NA|TRBJ2-3|TRBV27
TGTGCCAGCAGTAACATACAGGGTGATACGCAGTATTTT
CASSNIQGDTQYF
>NA|once|TRBJ2-2|TRBV27
TGTGCCAGCAGATACAGGAGAACCGGGGAGCTGTTTTTT
CASRYRRTGELFF
>TRBD1|once|TRBJ2-4|TRBV7-9
TGTGCCAGCAGATCCCGGGACAGAAAATACTTC
CASRSRDRKYF
>NA|NA|TRBJ1-2|TRBV12-5
TGTGCTAGTGGTTCCAGGGCGGGGGGACCCTATGGCTACACCTTC
CASGSRAGGPYGYTF
>TRBD2|NA|TRBJ2-7|TRBV14
TGTGCCAGCAGCGAAACTCCGGGGGGGCTTGACGAGCAGTACTTC
CASSETPGGLDEQYF
>NA|NA|TRBJ1-2|TRBV6-5
TGTGCCAGCAGAAAGACAGCCGCTAACTATGGCTACACCTTC
CASRKTAANYGYTF
>TRBD1|NA|TRBJ1-5|TRBV6-6
TGTGCCAGCAGGGACAGGGGCAATCAGCCCCAGCATTTT
CASRDRGNQPQHF
>TRBD2|NA|TRBJ2-3|TRBV11-2
TGTGCCAGCAGCTTCAGGACTAGCGGTGGGGATACGCAGTATTTT
CASSFRTSGGDTQYF
>NA|NA|TRBJ2-4|TRBV5-1
TGCGCCAGCAGCTTGCAGTCGGGAGTGGTGGGCATTCAGTACTTC
CASSLQSGVVGIQYF
>NA|NA|TRBJ2-1|TRBV6-5
TGTGCCAGCGGGCGGGACTTATACAATGAGCAGTTCTTC
CASGRDLYNEQFF
>TRBD2|NA|TRBJ2-5|TRBV2
TGTGCCACGAAACCGGGACTAGCGGGGGAGACCCAGTACTTC
CATKPGLAGETQYF
>TRBD2|once|TRBJ2-3|TRBV9
TGTGCCAGCAGCTCGGGGCGGGGGGTGAGCACAGATACGCAGTATTTT
CASSSGRGVSTDTQYF
>NA|once|TRBJ2-6|TRBV12-5
TGTGCTAGTGGCCTAGAAGGGGCCAACGTCCTGACTTTC
CASGLEGANVLTF
>TRBD1|NA|TRBJ1-2|TRBV12-3/TRBV12-4
TGTGCCAGCACCAGGACAGGGAACTATGGCTACACCTTC
CASTRTGNYGYTF
>TRBD2|NA|TRBJ2-2|TRBV19
TGTGCCAGTAGTACTAGCGGGGGGCCCATCACCGGGGAGCTGTTTTTT
CASSTSGGPITGELFF
>TRBD2|NA|TRBJ2-7|TRBV7-2
TGTGCCAGCAGCGTTACCGGGACTAGCGGGGGGACCTCCTACGAGCAGTACTTC
CASSVTGTSGGTSYEQYF
>NA|NA|TRBJ2-1|TRBV27
TGTGCCAGCAGTCCCCCCGGGTGGGCCTACAATGAGCAGTTCTTC
CASSPPGWAYNEQFF
>NA|NA|TRBJ1-4|TRBV19
TGTGCCAGTAGTCGATCCAGGGATAATGAAAAACTGTTTTTT
CASSRSRDNEKLFF
>NA|NA|TRBJ1-5|TRBV7-2
TGTGCCAGCAGCTTAGGCGCGGCTGTTGGCAATCAGCCCCAGCATTTT
CASSLGAAVGNQPQHF
>NA|once|TRBJ1-3|TRBV25-1
TGTGCCAGCAGTGCAGGTCCCTTGGATGGAAACACCATATATTTT
CASSAGPLDGNTIYF
>TRBD2|NA|TRBJ2-1|TRBV7-9
TGTGCCAGCAGCTTAGCGAGCCTAGCGGATTTTGAACATGAGCAGTTCTTC
CASSLASLADFEHEQFF
>NA|NA|TRBJ2-7|TRBV4-3
TGCGCCAGCAGCCAAGATATGTCGGGGTTTGGCGAGCAGTACTTC
CASSQDMSGFGEQYF
>NA|NA|TRBJ2-2|TRBV3-1/TRBV3-2
TGTGCCAGCAGCAGCTACACCGGGAACGGGGAGCTGTTTTTT
CASSSYTGNGELFF
>TRBD1|NA|TRBJ1-6|TRBV7-9
TGTGCCAGCAGCTCGCCGGGACAGGGGGCAAATAATTCACCCCTCCACTTT
CASSSPGQGANNSPLHF